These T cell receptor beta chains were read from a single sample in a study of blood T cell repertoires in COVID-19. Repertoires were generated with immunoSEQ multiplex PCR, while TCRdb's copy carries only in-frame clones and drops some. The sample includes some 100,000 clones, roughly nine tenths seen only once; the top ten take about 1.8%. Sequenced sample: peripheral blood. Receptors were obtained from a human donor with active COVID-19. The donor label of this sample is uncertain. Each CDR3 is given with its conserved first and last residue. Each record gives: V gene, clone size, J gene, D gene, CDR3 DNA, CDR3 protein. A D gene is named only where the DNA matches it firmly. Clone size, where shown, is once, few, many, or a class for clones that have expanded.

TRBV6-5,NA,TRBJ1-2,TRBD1,TGTGCCAGCAGTTACAAGAGGGGGCCGGATGGCTACACCTTC,CASSYKRGPDGYTF
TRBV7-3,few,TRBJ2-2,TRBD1,TGTGCCAGCGCCGCGACAGGGGATGGTGGGGAGCTGTTTTTT,CASAATGDGGELFF
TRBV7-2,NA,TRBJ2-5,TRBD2,TGTGCCAGCAGCCCCGGCGGCCTAGCGGGGCAAAGTGGGACCCAGTACTTC,CASSPGGLAGQSGTQYF
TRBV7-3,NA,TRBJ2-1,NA,TGTGCCAGCAGCTTATCTGTCGGTGAGCAGTTCTTC,CASSLSVGEQFF
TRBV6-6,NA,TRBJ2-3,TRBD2,TGTGCCACCGGGACTAGCGGGGATACGCAGTATTTT,CATGTSGDTQYF
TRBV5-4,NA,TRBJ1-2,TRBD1,TGTGCCAGCAGCTTTTCCGTGACAGGGACCTTCGGCTACACCTTC,CASSFSVTGTFGYTF
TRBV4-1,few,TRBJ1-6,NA,TGCGCCAGCAGCCGCGGAGGACTAAATTCACCCCTCCACTTT,CASSRGGLNSPLHF
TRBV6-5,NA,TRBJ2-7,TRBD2,TGTGCCAGCAGGGGCGGGAGCCCCTACGAGCAGTACTTC,CASRGGSPYEQYF
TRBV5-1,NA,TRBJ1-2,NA,TGCGCCAGCAGCGACAGCCCTGACTATGGCTACACCTTC,CASSDSPDYGYTF
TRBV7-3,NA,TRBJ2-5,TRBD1,TGTGCCAGCAGCCCAAGGACAGGAGCCATGGGGGAGACCCAGTACTTC,CASSPRTGAMGETQYF
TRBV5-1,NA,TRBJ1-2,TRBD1,TGCGCCAGCAGCTTGGGACTACAGGGGGCCTATGGCTACACCTTC,CASSLGLQGAYGYTF
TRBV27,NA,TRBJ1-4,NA,TGTGCCAGCAGTTTATCAGCGGGGGGGGGAAAACTGTTTTTT,CASSLSAGGGKLFF
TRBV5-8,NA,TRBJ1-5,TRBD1,TGTGCCAGCAGAAGCGGACAGGGGCGGGTTCAGCCCCAGCATTTT,CASRSGQGRVQPQHF
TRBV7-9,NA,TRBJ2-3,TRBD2,TGTGCCAGCAGCTGGACTAGCGGGGGAACAGATACGCAGTATTTT,CASSWTSGGTDTQYF
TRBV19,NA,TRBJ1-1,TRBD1,TGTGCCAGTAGTCCGGGACAGGGGGTCTTTGAAGCTTTCTTT,CASSPGQGVFEAFF
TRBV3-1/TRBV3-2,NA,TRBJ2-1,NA,TGTGCCAGCAGCCAAGGACCCCTTATAGCGGTTGAGCAGTTCTTC,CASSQGPLIAVEQFF
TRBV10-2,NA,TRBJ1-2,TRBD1,TGCGCCAGCAATGACAGGGGAACTGGCTACACCTTC,CASNDRGTGYTF
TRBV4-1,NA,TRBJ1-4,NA,TGCGCCAGCAGCCAAGGTGTAATTACAGGCGCTCGGGAAAAACTGTTTTTT,CASSQGVITGAREKLFF
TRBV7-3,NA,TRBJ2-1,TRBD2,TGTGCCAGCAGCTTACCCCGGGGTAGCGGGGGGGCCTACAATGAGCAGTTCTTC,CASSLPRGSGGAYNEQFF
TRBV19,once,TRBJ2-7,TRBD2,TGTGCCAGTAGTCCTAGCCCGGAGGGGCCTAGCGGGGCTTCAGAGCAGTACTTC,CASSPSPEGPSGASEQYF
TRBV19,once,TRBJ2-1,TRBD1,TGTGCCAGTAGGATACAGGGGGTTGCCTACAATGAGCAGTTCTTC,CASRIQGVAYNEQFF
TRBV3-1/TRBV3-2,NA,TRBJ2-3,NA,TGTGCCAGCAGCCCCCTAATGACTAGTAAGCTCTCAGATACGCAGTATTTT,CASSPLMTSKLSDTQYF
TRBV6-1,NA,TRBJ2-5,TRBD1,TGTGCCAGCAGTGGGAGGGACAGGGGGCTTCAAGAGACCCAGTACTTC,CASSGRDRGLQETQYF
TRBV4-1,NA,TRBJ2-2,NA,TGCGCCAGCAGCCACGTCGGGGGCGGGGAGCTGTTTTTT,CASSHVGGGELFF
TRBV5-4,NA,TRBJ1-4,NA,TGTGCCAGCAGCTTACAATCCCGCAGGGGATTTAATGAAAAACTGTTTTTT,CASSLQSRRGFNEKLFF
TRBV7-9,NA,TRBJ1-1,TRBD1,TGTGCCAGCTCCTTGCAGGGGGCCGAGAACACTGAAGCTTTCTTT,CASSLQGAENTEAFF
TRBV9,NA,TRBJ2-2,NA,TGTGCCAGCAGCGGACCTGGGCGCGGGAAAAACACCGGGGAGCTGTTTTTT,CASSGPGRGKNTGELFF
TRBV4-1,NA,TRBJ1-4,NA,TGCGCCAGCAGCTTAAATGAAAAACTGTTTTTT,CASSLNEKLFF
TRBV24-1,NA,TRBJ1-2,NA,TGTGCCACCAGTGCCCCGTCGGGAGGGGGCTACACCTTC,CATSAPSGGGYTF
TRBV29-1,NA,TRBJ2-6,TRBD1,TGCAGCGTTGGACAGGGCCTCTCTGGGGCCAACGTCCTGACTTTC,CSVGQGLSGANVLTF
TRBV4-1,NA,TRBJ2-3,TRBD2,TGCGCCAGCAGCCAAGGGGCTGCGCGGGGGGCCCTAACTAGCACAGATACGCAGTATTTT,CASSQGAARGALTSTDTQYF
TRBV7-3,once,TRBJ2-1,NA,TGTGCCAGCAGCTTGGGCTCCAATGAGCAGTTCTTC,CASSLGSNEQFF
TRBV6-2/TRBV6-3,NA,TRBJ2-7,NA,TGTGCCAGCAGCAGGGACAACTACGAGCAGTACTTC,CASSRDNYEQYF
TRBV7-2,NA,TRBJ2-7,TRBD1,TGTGCCAGCAGCGTCCGGACAGGGCCCGAGCAGTACTTC,CASSVRTGPEQYF